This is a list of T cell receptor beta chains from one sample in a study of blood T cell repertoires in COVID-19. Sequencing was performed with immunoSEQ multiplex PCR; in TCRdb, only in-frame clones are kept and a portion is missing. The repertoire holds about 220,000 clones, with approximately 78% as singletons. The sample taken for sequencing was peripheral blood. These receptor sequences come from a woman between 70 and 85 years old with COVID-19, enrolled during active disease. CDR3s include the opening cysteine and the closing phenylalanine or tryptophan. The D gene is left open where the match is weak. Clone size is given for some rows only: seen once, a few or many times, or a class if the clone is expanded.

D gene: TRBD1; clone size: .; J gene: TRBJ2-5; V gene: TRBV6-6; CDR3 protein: CASSSKTTGGQETQYF; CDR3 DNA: TGTGCCAGCAGTTCCAAAACAACAGGGGGGCAAGAGACCCAGTACTTC
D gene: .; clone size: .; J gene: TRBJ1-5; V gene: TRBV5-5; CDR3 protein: CASSPEVSNQPQHF; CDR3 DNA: TGTGCCAGCAGCCCGGAGGTCAGCAATCAGCCCCAGCATTTT
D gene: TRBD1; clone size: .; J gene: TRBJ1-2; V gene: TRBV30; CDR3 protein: CAWSVRTGLYGYTF; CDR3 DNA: TGTGCCTGGAGTGTACGGACAGGGTTATATGGCTACACCTTC
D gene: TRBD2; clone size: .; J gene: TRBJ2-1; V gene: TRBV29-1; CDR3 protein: CSVAGGSHEQFF; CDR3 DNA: TGCAGCGTTGCGGGAGGGTCGCATGAGCAGTTCTTC
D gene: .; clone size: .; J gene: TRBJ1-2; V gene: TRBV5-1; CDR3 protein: CASSLALDNNYGYTF; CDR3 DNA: TGCGCCAGCAGCTTGGCCTTAGACAATAACTATGGCTACACCTTC
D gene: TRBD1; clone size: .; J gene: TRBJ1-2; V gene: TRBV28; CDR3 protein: CASSLGGADYGYTF; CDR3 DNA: TGTGCCAGCAGCTTAGGGGGCGCCGACTATGGCTACACCTTC
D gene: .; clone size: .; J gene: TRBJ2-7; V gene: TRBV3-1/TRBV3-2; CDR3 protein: CASSDLGGPGSYEQYF; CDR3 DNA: TGTGCCAGCAGCGACCTCGGGGGGCCGGGCTCCTACGAGCAGTACTTC
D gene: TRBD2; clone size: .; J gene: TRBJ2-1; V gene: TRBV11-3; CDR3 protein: CASSLSAGASYNEQFF; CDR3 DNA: TGTGCCAGCAGCCTATCAGCGGGGGCCTCCTACAATGAGCAGTTCTTC
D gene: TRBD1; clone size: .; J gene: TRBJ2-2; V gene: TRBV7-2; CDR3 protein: CASSRDRATNTGELFF; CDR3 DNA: TGTGCCAGCAGCCGGGACAGGGCTACGAACACCGGGGAGCTGTTTTTT
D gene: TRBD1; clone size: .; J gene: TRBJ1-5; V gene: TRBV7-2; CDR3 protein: CASSLGQGFNQPQHF; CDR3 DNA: TGTGCCAGCAGCTTAGGACAGGGTTTCAATCAGCCCCAGCATTTT
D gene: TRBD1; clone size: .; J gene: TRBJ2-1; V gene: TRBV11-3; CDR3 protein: CASSLVGTGFNEQFF; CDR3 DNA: TGTGCCAGCAGCTTAGTCGGGACAGGGTTTAATGAGCAGTTCTTC
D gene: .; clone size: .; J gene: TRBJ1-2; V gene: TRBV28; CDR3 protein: CASNSNLLRGSGGYTF; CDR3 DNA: TGTGCCAGCAATTCCAATCTCCTACGGGGGAGTGGTGGCTACACCTTC
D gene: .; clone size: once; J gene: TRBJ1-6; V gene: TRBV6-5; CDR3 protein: CATHTGRSYNSPLHF; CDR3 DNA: TGTGCCACCCATACAGGACGCTCCTATAATTCACCCCTCCACTTT
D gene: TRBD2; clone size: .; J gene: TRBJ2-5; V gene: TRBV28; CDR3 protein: CASLSGGRETQYF; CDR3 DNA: TGTGCCAGCCTTAGCGGGGGGCGAGAGACCCAGTACTTC
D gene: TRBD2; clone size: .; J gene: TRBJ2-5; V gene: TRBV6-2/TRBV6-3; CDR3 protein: CASSHGRAGETQYF; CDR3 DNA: TGTGCCAGCAGCCACGGGAGGGCCGGGGAGACCCAGTACTTC
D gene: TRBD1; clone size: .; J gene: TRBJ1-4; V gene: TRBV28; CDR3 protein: CATAGQGTLISEKLFF; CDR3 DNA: TGTGCCACAGCGGGACAGGGTACGTTAATAAGTGAAAAACTGTTTTTT
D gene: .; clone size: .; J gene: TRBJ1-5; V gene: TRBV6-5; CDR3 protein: CASSLLAGESNQPQHF; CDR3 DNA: TGTGCCAGCAGTTTACTGGCGGGAGAGAGCAATCAGCCCCAGCATTTT
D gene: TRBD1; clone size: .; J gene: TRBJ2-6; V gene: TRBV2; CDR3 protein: CASSGQRSGANVLTF; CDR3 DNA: TGTGCCAGCTCGGGACAGCGCTCTGGGGCCAACGTCCTGACTTTC
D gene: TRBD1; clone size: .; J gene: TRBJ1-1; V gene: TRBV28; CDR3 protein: CASSSGQGNTEAFF; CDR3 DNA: TGTGCCAGCAGTTCCGGACAGGGGAACACTGAAGCTTTCTTT
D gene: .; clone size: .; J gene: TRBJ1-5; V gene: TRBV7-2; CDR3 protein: CASSLDNFGPQHF; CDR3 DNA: TGTGCCAGCAGCTTAGATAATTTCGGTCCCCAGCATTTT
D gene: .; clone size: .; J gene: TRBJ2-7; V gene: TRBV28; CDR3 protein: CASTLAVLQGYEQYF; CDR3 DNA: TGTGCCAGCACCTTAGCGGTACTCCAAGGTTACGAGCAGTACTTC
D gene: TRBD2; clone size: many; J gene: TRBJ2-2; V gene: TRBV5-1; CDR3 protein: CASKDPLAANTGELFF; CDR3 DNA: TGCGCCAGCAAGGACCCACTAGCGGCGAACACCGGGGAGCTGTTTTTT
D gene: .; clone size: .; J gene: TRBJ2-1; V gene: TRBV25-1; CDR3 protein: CASMGHGSGIDEQFF; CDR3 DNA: TGTGCCAGCATGGGGCATGGTTCAGGGATCGATGAGCAGTTCTTC
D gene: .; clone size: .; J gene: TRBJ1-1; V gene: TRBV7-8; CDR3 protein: CASSLEAGWGAEAFF; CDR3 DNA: TGTGCCAGCAGCTTAGAGGCAGGCTGGGGGGCTGAAGCTTTCTTT
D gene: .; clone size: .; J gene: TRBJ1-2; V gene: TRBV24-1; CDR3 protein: CATSGGQGGGYTF; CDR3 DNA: TGTGCCACCAGTGGCGGGCAGGGAGGAGGCTACACCTTC
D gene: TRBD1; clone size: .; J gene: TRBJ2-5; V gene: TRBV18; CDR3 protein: CASSPRGQATTHQETQYF; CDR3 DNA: TGTGCCAGCTCACCGCGCGGACAGGCGACGACCCACCAAGAGACCCAGTACTTC
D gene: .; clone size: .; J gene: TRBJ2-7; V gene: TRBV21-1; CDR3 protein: CASSKGHPGQRGFYEQYF; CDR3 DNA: TGTGCCAGCAGCAAAGGCCATCCAGGCCAAAGGGGTTTCTACGAGCAGTACTTC
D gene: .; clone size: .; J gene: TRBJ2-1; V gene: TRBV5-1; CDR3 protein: CASSLNTREQFF; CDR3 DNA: TGCGCCAGCAGCTTAAATACCCGGGAGCAGTTCTTC
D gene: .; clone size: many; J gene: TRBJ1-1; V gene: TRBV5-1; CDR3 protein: CASSLGQEAFF; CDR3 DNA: TGCGCCAGCAGCTTGGGACAGGAAGCTTTCTTT
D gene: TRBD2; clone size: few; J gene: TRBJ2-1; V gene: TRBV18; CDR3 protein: CASSPLTSGREDEQFF; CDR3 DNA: TGTGCCAGCTCACCCCTCACTAGCGGGAGAGAGGATGAGCAGTTCTTC
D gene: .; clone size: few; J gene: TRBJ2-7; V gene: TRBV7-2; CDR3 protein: CASSPQPGSYEQYF; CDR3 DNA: TGTGCCAGCAGCCCCCAACCGGGAAGCTACGAGCAGTACTTC
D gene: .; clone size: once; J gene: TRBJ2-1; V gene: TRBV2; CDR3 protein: CASSPDHSDNEQFF; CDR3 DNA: TGTGCCAGCAGTCCCGACCATAGCGACAATGAGCAGTTCTTC
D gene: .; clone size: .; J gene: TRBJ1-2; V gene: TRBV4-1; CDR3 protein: CASSQGGGALNYGYTF; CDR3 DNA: TGCGCCAGCAGCCAAGGAGGAGGGGCGCTGAACTATGGCTACACCTTC
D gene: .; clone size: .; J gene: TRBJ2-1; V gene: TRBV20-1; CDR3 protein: CSAIEQGWGSYNEQFF; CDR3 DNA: TGCAGTGCTATTGAGCAGGGATGGGGCTCCTACAATGAGCAGTTCTTC
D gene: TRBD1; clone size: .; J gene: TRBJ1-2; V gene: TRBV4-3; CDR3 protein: CASSWTGNYGYTF; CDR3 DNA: TGCGCCAGCAGTTGGACAGGGAACTATGGCTACACCTTC
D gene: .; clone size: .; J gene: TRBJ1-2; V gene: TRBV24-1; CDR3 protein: CATSDQRPGSADGYTF; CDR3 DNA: TGTGCCACCAGTGACCAAAGGCCGGGTAGTGCGGATGGCTACACCTTC
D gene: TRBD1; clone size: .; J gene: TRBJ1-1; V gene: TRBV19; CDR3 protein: CASSYGQAMNTEAFF; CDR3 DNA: TGTGCCAGTAGTTACGGACAGGCCATGAACACTGAAGCTTTCTTT
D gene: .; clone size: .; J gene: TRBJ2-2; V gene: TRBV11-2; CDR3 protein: CASSSRGFTGELFF; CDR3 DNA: TGTGCCAGCAGCTCCAGGGGATTCACCGGGGAGCTGTTTTTT
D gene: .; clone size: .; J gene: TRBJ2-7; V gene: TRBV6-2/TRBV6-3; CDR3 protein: CASSYSRDYEQYF; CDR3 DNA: TGTGCCAGCAGTTACTCGAGGGACTACGAGCAGTACTTC
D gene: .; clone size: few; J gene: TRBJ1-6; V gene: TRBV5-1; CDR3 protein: CASSEGVVRSPLHF; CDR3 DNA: TGCGCCAGCAGCGAGGGGGTGGTAAGGTCACCCCTCCACTTT
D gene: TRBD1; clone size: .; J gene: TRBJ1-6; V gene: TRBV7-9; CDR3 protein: CASSLATGTHSPLHF; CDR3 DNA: TGTGCCAGCAGCTTAGCGACAGGGACGCATTCACCCCTCCACTTT
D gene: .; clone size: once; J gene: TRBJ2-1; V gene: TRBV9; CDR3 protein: CASSVDITSYNEQFF; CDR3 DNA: TGTGCCAGCAGCGTAGACATTACCTCCTACAATGAGCAGTTCTTC
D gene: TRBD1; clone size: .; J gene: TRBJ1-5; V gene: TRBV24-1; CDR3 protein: CATSGTGSNQPQHF; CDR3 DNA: TGTGCCACCAGTGGGACAGGGAGCAATCAGCCCCAGCATTTT
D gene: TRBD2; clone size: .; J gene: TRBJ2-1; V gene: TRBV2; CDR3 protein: CASSVEGAGGGNEQFF; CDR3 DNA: TGTGCCAGCAGTGTAGAAGGGGCGGGAGGGGGCAATGAGCAGTTCTTC
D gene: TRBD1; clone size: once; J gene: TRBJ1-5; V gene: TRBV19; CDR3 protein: CASSGGQVYNQPQHF; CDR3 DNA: TGTGCCAGTAGTGGGGGACAGGTATACAATCAGCCCCAGCATTTT
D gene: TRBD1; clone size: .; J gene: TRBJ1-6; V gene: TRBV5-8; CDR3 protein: CASSLRGTAQSRIPLHF; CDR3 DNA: TGTGCCAGCAGCTTAAGAGGGACAGCCCAGTCGCGGATACCCCTCCACTTT
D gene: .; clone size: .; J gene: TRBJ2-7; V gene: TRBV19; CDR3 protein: CASSLGGTGSYEQYF; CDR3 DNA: TGTGCCAGTAGCCTCGGGGGGACAGGCTCCTACGAGCAGTACTTC
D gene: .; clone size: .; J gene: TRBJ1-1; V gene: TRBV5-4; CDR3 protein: CASSLVGARRSTEAFF; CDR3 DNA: TGTGCCAGCAGCTTGGTGGGGGCGAGACGTAGCACTGAAGCTTTCTTT
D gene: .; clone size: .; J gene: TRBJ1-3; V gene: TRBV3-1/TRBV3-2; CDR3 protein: CASSQDRYSSGNTIYF; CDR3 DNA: TGTGCCAGCAGCCAAGATCGGTACAGCTCTGGAAACACCATATATTTT
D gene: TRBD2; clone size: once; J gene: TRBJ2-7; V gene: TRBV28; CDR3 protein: CASSMGLALYEQYF; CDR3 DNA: TGTGCCAGCAGTATGGGACTAGCTCTATACGAGCAGTACTTC
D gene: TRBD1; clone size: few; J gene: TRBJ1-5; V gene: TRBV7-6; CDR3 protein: CASSLVGGGGQPQHF; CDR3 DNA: TGTGCCAGCAGCTTAGTAGGGGGCGGCGGTCAGCCCCAGCATTTT
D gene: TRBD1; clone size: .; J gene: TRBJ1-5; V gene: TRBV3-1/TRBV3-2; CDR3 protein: CASSQGQGVNQPQHF; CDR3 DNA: TGTGCCAGCAGCCAGGGACAGGGGGTCAATCAGCCCCAGCATTTT